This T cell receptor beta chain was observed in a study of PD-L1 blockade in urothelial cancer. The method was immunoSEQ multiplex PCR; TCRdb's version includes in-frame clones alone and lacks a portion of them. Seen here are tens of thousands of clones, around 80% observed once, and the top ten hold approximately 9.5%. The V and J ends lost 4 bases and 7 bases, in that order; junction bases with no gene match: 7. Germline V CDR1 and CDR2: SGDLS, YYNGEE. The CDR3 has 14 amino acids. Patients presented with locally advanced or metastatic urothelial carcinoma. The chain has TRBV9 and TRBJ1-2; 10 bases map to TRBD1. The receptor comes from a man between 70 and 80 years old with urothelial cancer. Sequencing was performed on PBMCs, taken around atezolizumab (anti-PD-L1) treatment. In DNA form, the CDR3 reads TGTGCCAGCAGCTTCCGGGACAGGGGATCTGGCTACACCTTC. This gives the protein CASSFRDRGSGYTF.